These 20 T cell receptor beta chains share one sample of origin, sequenced in a study of chemoradiotherapy in HPV16-positive cancers. TCRdb's copy holds only in-frame clones and misses some; the assay was immunoSEQ multiplex PCR. The sample contains 9,000 to 15,000 clones, around three fifths of which appear only once. This material was obtained from a patient who underwent chemoradiotherapy. The receptor set was obtained from a human donor with HPV-associated anogenital cancer.

The J gene is TRBJ2-1, the V gene TRBV5-1, with D possibly being TRBD1 (8 bases). This CDR3 has 15 residues. CDR1 is SGHRS, CDR2 YFSETQ, per germline. V shed 4 bases and J shed 8 bases, with 19 bases lying between them. In DNA form, the CDR3 reads TGCGCCAGCAGCGAGTACAGGGGGGGCAGGGATGAGCAGTTCTTC. This gives the protein CASSEYRGGRDEQFF. Full variable domain (rest looked up from reference TRBV5-1 and TRBJ2-1): KAGVTQTPRYLIKTRGQQVTLSCSPISGHRSVSWYQQTPGQGLQFLFEYFSETQRNKGNFPGRFSGRQFSNSRSEMNVSTLELGDSALYLCASSEYRGGRDEQFFGPGTRLTVL.

The chain joins TRBV19 to TRBJ1-1, with TRBD1 matching over 8 bases. The J segment lost 3 bases and the V segment lost 4 bases, leaving 4 bases of the junction unmatched. The CDR3 runs to 14 residues. Germline lookup yields CDR1 LNHDA and CDR2 SQIVND (reference sequence). CDR3 sequence reads: CASSTGQAYTEAFF. The CDR3 DNA follows: TGTGCCAGTAGTACGGGACAGGCGTACACTGAAGCTTTCTTT.

This chain connects TRBV6-5 to TRBJ2-1, with TRBD2 identical over 12 bases. The J segment lost 4 bases and the V segment lost 8 bases, leaving 0 bases of the junction unmatched. The CDR3 consists of 13 residues. Germline V gene data show CDR1 as MNHEY and CDR2 as SVGAGI. The CDR3 DNA reads TGTGCCAGCGGGACTAGCGGGTACAATGAGCAGTTCTTC. Protein: CASGTSGYNEQFF.

The chain employs TRBV5-4 and TRBJ1-2, with 8 bases matching TRBD1. The V segment lost 3 bases and the J segment 5 bases; nucleotides outside the gene matches: 6. The germline CDR1 and CDR2 sequences are SGHNT and YYREEE (reference sequence). The CDR3 runs to 14 residues. CDR3 in amino acids: CASSSDRETYGYTF. The CDR3 DNA sequence: TGTGCCAGCAGCTCGGACAGGGAAACTTATGGCTACACCTTC.

This clone has only one observation. V and J are TRBV20-1 and TRBJ2-5; no firm D call. This CDR3 is 11 amino acids long. The germline V gene has CDR1 DFQATT and CDR2 SNEGSKA (reference sequence). Trimming removed 3 bases at V and 1 base at J, with 3 bases between. This chain's CDR3 is CSASPQETQYF. CDR3 nucleotide sequence: TGCAGTGCTAGTCCCCAAGAGACCCAGTACTTC.

This clone has only one observation. This chain links TRBV2 with TRBJ1-2, with D possibly TRBD1 on 5 matching bases. Germline CDR1 is SNHLY and CDR2 is FYNNEI. The CDR3 runs 15 residues. The V end lost 4 bases, the J end lost 5 bases, and 17 bases lay between the germline ends. The CDR3, as DNA: TGTGCCAGCAGTGTCGGAGGGGTATATGGATATGGCTACACCTTC. Amino acid sequence: CASSVGGVYGYGYTF.

This chain links TRBV13 with TRBJ2-1, with a tentative D call TRBD2 (5 bases). From germline, CDR1 is PRHDT and CDR2 FYEKMQ (reference sequence). Trimming stripped 0 bases from V and 12 bases from J, with 15 bases between. The CDR3 spans 14 residues. Written as DNA, the CDR3 is TGTGCCAGCAGCTTAGGCGGTTGGGAGCCCCGGCAGTTCTTC. This gives the protein CASSLGGWEPRQFF.

This clone was observed a few times. The V call is TRBV2, the J call TRBJ2-2; D possibly corresponds to TRBD1 (7 bases). Deletions cut 8 bases from V and 7 bases from J, with 20 bases between. Germline-derived CDR1 and CDR2 are SNHLY and FYNNEI. This CDR3 is built from 15 residues. CDR3 amino acids: CASCPLTQGGGELFF. CDR3 bases: TGTGCCAGCTGCCCCCTTACGCAGGGGGGCGGGGAGCTGTTTTTT.

The chain employs TRBV11-2 and TRBJ1-2; no firm D call. Per germline, CDR1 SGHAT and CDR2 FQNNGV. The V end was cut by 5 bases, the J end by 5 bases, with 9 bases between. The CDR3 is made up of 12 amino acids. The CDR3 DNA sequence: TGTGCCAGCAGCCCAGGATTATATGGCTACACCTTC. Protein product: CASSPGLYGYTF.

The V and J genes are TRBV9 and TRBJ2-3, with D maybe TRBD2 (5 bases). The CDR3 is 14 amino acids. Per the germline V gene, CDR1 is SGDLS and CDR2 is YYNGEE. V lost 2 bases, J lost 8 bases, and 15 bases lay in between. CDR3 coding DNA: TGTGCCAGCAGCGTGGACTCTGTAGCTGGTACGCAGTATTTT. Protein product: CASSVDSVAGTQYF.

Concerning this clone itself: The same CDR3 is also encoded by other DNA sequences in this sample. The V gene is TRBV6-1, the J gene TRBJ1-6; tentatively, D is TRBD1 (5 bases). Trimming took off 5 bases at V and 4 bases at J, with 9 bases between the two ends. Germline CDR1 reads MNHNS; CDR2 reads SASEGT. The CDR3 has 14 residues. The CDR3 reads CASSSGPYNSPLHF. DNA for the CDR3: TGTGCCAGCAGTTCGGGACCATATAATTCACCCCTCCACTTT.

This chain joins TRBV19 and TRBJ1-5; a weak D match, TRBD1 (5 bases). The CDR3 runs to 16 residues. Germline CDR1 and CDR2: LNHDA and SQIVND (reference sequence). Deletions cut 5 bases from V and 5 bases from J, with 19 bases between. The CDR3 loop reads CASSLAGGAPDQPQHF. CDR3 nucleotide sequence: TGTGCCAGTAGTCTCGCGGGGGGTGCCCCGGATCAGCCCCAGCATTTT.

The chain has TRBV6-1 and TRBJ1-2, with D hard to call. Germline V lookup: CDR1 MNHNS, CDR2 SASEGT. V shed 1 base and J shed 7 bases, with 13 bases lying between them. The CDR3 has 14 amino acids. CDR3: CASSEVRRWGGYTF. The CDR3 coding sequence is TGTGCCAGCAGTGAAGTCAGGCGGTGGGGTGGCTACACCTTC.

The gene calls are TRBV28 and TRBJ2-3; tentatively, D is TRBD2 (5 bases). Trimming took off 3 bases at V and 4 bases at J, with 11 bases between the two ends. In germline, CDR1 is MDHEN, CDR2 SYDVKM. The CDR3 consists of 14 residues. In DNA, the CDR3 is TGTGCCAGCAGTTTCTCGGGGATCGCAGATACGCAGTATTTT. It yields the protein CASSFSGIADTQYF. Full variable domain (missing parts from reference TRBV28 and TRBJ2-3): DVKVTQSSRYLVKRTGEKVFLECVQDMDHENMFWYRQDPGLGLRLIYFSYDVKMKEKGDIPEGYSVSREKKERFSLILESASTNQTSMYLCASSFSGIADTQYFGPGTRLTVL.

The chain employs TRBV6-5 and TRBJ2-4, with 8 bases lining up with TRBD1. The CDR3 spans 13 residues. V gave up 5 bases and J gave up 5 bases; unmatched junction bases: 2. Per germline, CDR1 MNHEY and CDR2 SVGAGI. DNA of the CDR3: TGTGCCAGCAGTAGGACAGGGCAAAACATTCAGTACTTC. This codes for CASSRTGQNIQYF.

The CDR3, as DNA: TGTGCCAGCAGCTTAGGGCTAGCGGGGGGTGTGAACACAGATACGCAGTATTTT. Amino acid sequence: CASSLGLAGGVNTDTQYF. This sequence joins TRBV7-2 and TRBJ2-3; 11 bases agree with TRBD2. Germline-derived CDR1 and CDR2 are SGHTA and FQGNSA. The CDR3 sequence is 18 residues long. V was pared by 1 base and J by 2 bases, with 8 bases of the junction left unmatched.

This clone was seen a single time. This sequence joins TRBV5-1 and TRBJ1-2; 7 bases are shared with TRBD1. The CDR3 length is 14 residues. CDR1 and CDR2 (germline): SGHRS, YFSETQ. Unmatched junction bases numbered 7, after V lost 4 bases and J lost 4 bases. CDR3 nucleotide sequence: TGCGCCAGCAGCCCGGGACAGCGTTTCTATGGCTACACCTTC. Protein product: CASSPGQRFYGYTF.

CDR3 DNA sequence: TGTGCCAGCAGTGAGTCCAACAGCGGGAACATTCAGTACTTC. Translated: CASSESNSGNIQYF. The chain recombines TRBV6-6 with TRBJ2-4, with D possibly matching TRBD2 (6 bases). V was pared by 5 bases and J by 7 bases, with 15 bases between. The CDR3 totals 14 residues. CDR1 and CDR2 (germline): MNHNY, SVGAGI (reference sequence).

By sample fraction, this clone is medium-sized. The chain is built from TRBV30 and TRBJ1-6; 11 bases fit TRBD1. The junction had 16 bases not matched to a gene; V was cut back by 4 bases and J by 14 bases. From germline, CDR1 is GTSNPN and CDR2 SVGIG (reference sequence). This CDR3 is 16 amino acids long. The CDR3 loop is CAWTPPGQGGYSSLHF. CDR3 in DNA: TGTGCCTGGACCCCCCCGGGACAGGGGGGCTATTCGTCCCTCCACTTT.

V is TRBV18 and J is TRBJ1-2; D is uncertain. Trimming left V 6 bases short and J 6 bases short, with 14 bases between. The CDR3 runs 13 residues. From germline, CDR1 is KGHSH and CDR2 LQKENI. The CDR3 DNA reads TGTGCCAGCTCGACCGCCACTACGAATGGCTACACCTTC. Translating gives CASSTATTNGYTF.